Given below is one T cell receptor beta chain in context. The antigen is unknown. RNA was extracted with the RNeasy kit, and a quantity of about 0.45 to 1 ug was reverse transcribed using random hexamers. Amplification of TCR beta CDR3 spanned 54 Vbeta and 13 Jbeta via immunoSEQ multiplex PCR. TCRdb reanalysed the immunoSEQ multiplex PCR reads using MiXCR and keeps one entry per CDR3 protein. The sample carries about 140,000 distinct CDR3 sequences, approximately 93% recorded once. The entry originates in a study of CD8 T cells in Susac syndrome. General study results and limits: Acknowledgment was made by the study that its TCR sequencing and HLA analysis involved a relatively small number of individuals.

The CDR3 is 16 residues long. The V gene end was trimmed by 2 bases and the J gene end by 1 base; junction bases not matched to a gene: 4. In germline, CDR1 is SGHTA, CDR2 FQGNSA. The sequenced sample was CD4+ T cells from PBMCs. The clonotype originates from a human donor in good health. The chain carries TRBV7-2 and TRBJ2-5; 10 nucleotides agree with TRBD2. The CDR3 DNA follows: TGTGCCAGCAGCTTAAGCTCTAGCGGGGGCCAAGAGACCCAGTACTTC. Amino acids: CASSLSSSGGQETQYF.